One T cell receptor (beta chain) is described in this entry. This beta chain turned up in a library designed for alpha chains; as an off-target read, its abundance says little. One entry per CDR3 protein results from TCRdb running MiXCR on the RT-PCR reads. The table lists some 5,900 distinct CDR3 sequences, roughly 92% of them singletons. The germline V gene encodes CDR1 SGHRS and CDR2 YFSETQ. The CDR3 length is 15 residues. Trimming cost V 3 bases and J 0 bases, with 12 bases left between them. Specimen: memory CD4+ T cells from blood. The chain uses TRBV5-1 and TRBJ1-1, with D possibly matching TRBD1 (5 bases). This clonotype was obtained from a female donor in good health, serving as a healthy control. The chain's CDR3 is CASSSRQSMNTEAFF. In nucleotides, the CDR3 is TGCGCCAGCAGCTCCCGACAGTCTATGAACACTGAAGCTTTCTTT.